These 12 T cell receptor beta chains share one sample of origin, sequenced in a study of T cells in Graves' hyperthyroidism and ophthalmopathy. There were TCR beta CDR3 regions amplified from RNA transcripts. The TCR CDR3 was amplified in a first-round RT-PCR using the HTBI primer set. From the multiplex PCR reads, TCRdb called clonotypes with MiXCR, one entry per CDR3 protein. The sample carries hundreds of thousands of distinct CDR3 sequences, roughly a third recorded once. The sequenced sample consisted of blood. The receptors here all came from a woman aged 35 to 49 with Graves' hyperthyroidism.

In regard to this clonotype: An end of the junction differs from the germline gene, which may be a read error. V and J are TRBV5-1 and TRBJ2-2; 12 bases are a match to TRBD2. The germline gives CDR1 SGHRS, CDR2 YFSETQ. There are 14 residues in the CDR3. As DNA, the CDR3 is TGCGCCAGCAGGACTAGCGGGAGTTACAATGAGCAGTTTTTT. Translating it yields CASRTSGSYNEQFF.

The CDR3 coding sequence is TGCGCCAGCAGCCAAGGGGACAGAGGCTACACCTTC. Encoded protein: CASSQGDRGYTF. This chain connects TRBV4-3 to TRBJ1-2, with 7 bases fitting TRBD1. V lost 1 base and J lost 8; bases outside the gene matches: 1. The V gene's germline CDR1 is LGHNA and CDR2 YSLEER. The CDR3 is made up of 12 amino acids.

The V and J genes are TRBV2 and TRBJ2-5; D tentatively reads TRBD1 or TRBD2 (6 bases each). CDR3 length: 15 residues. Germline-derived CDR1 and CDR2 are SNHLY and FYNNEI. V was shortened by 4 bases and J by 1 base, with 13 bases between the two germline ends. Here the CDR3 DNA reads TGTGCCAGCAGTGGGGGGGCGGGTATCCAAGAGACCCAGTACTTC. Its protein product is CASSGGAGIQETQYF.

In this sample, this clonotype turned up a few times. The CDR3 spells CASSYSVDRLWRAEAFF. In nucleotides, the CDR3 is TGTGCCAGCAGTTATTCCGTTGACAGGCTTTGGCGGGCTGAAGCTTTCTTT. V gene TRBV6-5 combines with J gene TRBJ1-1; the D gene is possibly TRBD1 (6 bases). In germline, CDR1 is MNHEY, CDR2 SVGAGI. CDR3 length: 17 residues. With 3 bases removed from V and 6 bases from J, the gap between germline ends came to 23 bases.

CDR3 nucleotides: TGTGCCAGCAGTTTATCGAGGTTAAGGGTTGAAGCTTTCTTT. Protein product: CASSLSRLRVEAFF. The rearrangement links TRBV27 to TRBJ1-1; no clear D gene. CDR3 length: 14 amino acids. V shed 0 bases and J shed 7 bases, with 12 bases lying between them. Germline V gives CDR1 MNHEY, CDR2 SMNVEV (reference sequence).

The chain recombines TRBV7-9 with TRBJ2-7; possible D gene TRBD2, 5 bases. The DNA end favors TRBJ2-1, so the J call may be wrong. CDR3 length: 16 residues. CDR1 is SEHNR, CDR2 FQNEAQ, per germline (reference sequence). DNA for the CDR3: TGTGCCAGCAGCTTAGTCTCAGGACTGGGGAACAATGAGCAGTTCTTC. It yields the protein CASSLVSGLGNNEQFF.

This chain joins TRBV20-1 and TRBJ2-5; D is possibly TRBD1 (6 bases). The CDR3 is made up of 13 amino acids. The V end lost 3 bases, the J end lost 11 bases, and 19 bases lay between the germline ends. In germline, CDR1 is DFQATT, CDR2 SNEGSKA (reference sequence). The CDR3 spells CSARDSVTDTQYF. CDR3 DNA: TGCAGTGCTAGGGACAGTGTTACAGATACGCAGTACTTC.

On this clonotype: No conserved phenylalanine or tryptophan is present at the end of the CDR3, so a read error is the likely explanation. This chain uses TRBV10-3 with TRBJ1-1; 7 nucleotides line up with TRBD1. Trimming took 3 bases from V and 5 from J; bases not matched to a gene: 9. The CDR3 extends over 15 amino acids. Germline lookup yields CDR1 ENHRY and CDR2 SYGVKD. CDR3 DNA: TGTGCCATCAGTGACCTACAGGGGCTGGGAACTGAAGCTTTCTCT. Its translation: CAISDLQGLGTEAFS.

This clonotype was counted a few times. It may be a read error: a sequence one base away is much more abundant. CDR3 sequence: CSTRRGRDYGYTF. The DNA of the CDR3 is TGCAGTACTAGAAGGGGACGGGACTATGGCTACACCTTC. The genes are TRBV20-1 and TRBJ1-2, with a tentative D call TRBD1 (5 bases). The CDR3 length is 13 residues. The V gene's germline CDR1 is DFQATT and CDR2 SNEGSKA (reference sequence).

This clonotype was observed a single time. The gene calls are TRBV25-1 and TRBJ2-7, with 11 positions matching TRBD1. CDR3 size: 14 residues. Germline assignment: CDR1 MGHDK and CDR2 SYGVNS. Unmatched junction bases numbered 10, after V lost 8 bases and J lost 7 bases. The CDR3 bases are TGTGCCAGCTTCTCAAGAGGGACAGGGGGAGAGCAGTACTTC. Translation gives CASFSRGTGGEQYF.

This clonotype came up many times. The junction differs from germline at one of its ends, possibly a read error. This sequence joins TRBV19 and TRBJ1-1, with 7 positions matching TRBD1. CDR3 length: 11 amino acids. In germline, CDR1 is LNHDA, CDR2 SQIVND (reference sequence). CDR3 loop: CASSMRGRPLF. In DNA, the CDR3 is TGTGCCAGTAGTATGAGGGGGCGGCCTCTCTTT.

This clonotype came up a few times. This chain links TRBV15 with TRBJ2-3; D remains unclear. The germline V gene encodes CDR1 LNHNV and CDR2 YYDKDF (reference sequence). V was shortened by 8 bases and J by 2 bases, with 11 bases between the two germline ends. The CDR3 is made up of 13 amino acids. The chain's CDR3 is CATGAGNTDTQYF. For the CDR3, the DNA is TGTGCCACCGGAGCAGGAAACACAGATACGCAGTATTTT.